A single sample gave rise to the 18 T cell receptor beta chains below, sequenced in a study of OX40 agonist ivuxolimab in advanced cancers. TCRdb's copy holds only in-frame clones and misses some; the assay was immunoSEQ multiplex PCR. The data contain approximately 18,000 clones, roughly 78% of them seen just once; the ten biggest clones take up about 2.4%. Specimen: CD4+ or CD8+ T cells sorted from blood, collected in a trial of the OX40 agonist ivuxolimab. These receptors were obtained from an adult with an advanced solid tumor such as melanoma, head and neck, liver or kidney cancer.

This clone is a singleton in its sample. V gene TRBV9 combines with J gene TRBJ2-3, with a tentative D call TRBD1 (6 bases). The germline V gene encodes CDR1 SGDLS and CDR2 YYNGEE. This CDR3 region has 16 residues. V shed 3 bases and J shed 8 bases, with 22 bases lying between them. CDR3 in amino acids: CASSEDPGAPPSTQYF. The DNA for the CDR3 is TGTGCCAGCAGCGAAGACCCAGGGGCTCCCCCTTCTACGCAGTATTTT.

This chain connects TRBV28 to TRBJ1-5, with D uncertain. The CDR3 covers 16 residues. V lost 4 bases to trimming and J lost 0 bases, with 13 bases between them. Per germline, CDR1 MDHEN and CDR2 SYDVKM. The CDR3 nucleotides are TGTGCCAGCAGTTCCCTGCCCGGTGCTAGCAATCAGCCCCAGCATTTT. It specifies CASSSLPGASNQPQHF.

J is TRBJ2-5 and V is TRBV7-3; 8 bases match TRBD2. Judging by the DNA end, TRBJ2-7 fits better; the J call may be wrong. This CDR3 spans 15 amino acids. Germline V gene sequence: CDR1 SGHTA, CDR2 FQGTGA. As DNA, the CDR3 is TGTGCCAGCAGCTTACAAGCGGGAGACTCCTACGAGCAGTACTTC. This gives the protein CASSLQAGDSYEQYF.

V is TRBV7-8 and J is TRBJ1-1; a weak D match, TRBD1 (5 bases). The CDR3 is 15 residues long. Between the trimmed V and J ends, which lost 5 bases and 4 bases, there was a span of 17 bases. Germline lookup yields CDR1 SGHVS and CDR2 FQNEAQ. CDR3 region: CASSLRSRGSTEAFF. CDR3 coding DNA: TGTGCCAGCAGCCTGAGGTCGAGGGGCAGCACTGAAGCTTTCTTT.

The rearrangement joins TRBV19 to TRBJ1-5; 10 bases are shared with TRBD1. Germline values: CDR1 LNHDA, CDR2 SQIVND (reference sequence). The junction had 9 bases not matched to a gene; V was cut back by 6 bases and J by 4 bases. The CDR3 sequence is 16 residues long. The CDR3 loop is CASRRETGGWNQPQHF. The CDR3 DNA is TGTGCCAGTAGACGAGAGACAGGGGGCTGGAATCAGCCCCAGCATTTT.

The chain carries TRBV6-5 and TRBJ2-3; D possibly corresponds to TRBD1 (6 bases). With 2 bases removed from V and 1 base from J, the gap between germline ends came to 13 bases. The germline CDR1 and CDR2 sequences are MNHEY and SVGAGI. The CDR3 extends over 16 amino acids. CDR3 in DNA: TGTGCCAGCAGTTACGGGGGCGTGGGTGGCACAGATACGCAGTATTTT. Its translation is CASSYGGVGGTDTQYF.

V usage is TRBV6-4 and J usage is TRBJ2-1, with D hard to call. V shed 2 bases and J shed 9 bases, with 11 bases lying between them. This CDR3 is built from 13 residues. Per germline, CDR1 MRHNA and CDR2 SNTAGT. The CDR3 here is CASSDDLVREQFF. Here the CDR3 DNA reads TGTGCCAGCAGTGACGACCTAGTTCGTGAGCAGTTCTTC.

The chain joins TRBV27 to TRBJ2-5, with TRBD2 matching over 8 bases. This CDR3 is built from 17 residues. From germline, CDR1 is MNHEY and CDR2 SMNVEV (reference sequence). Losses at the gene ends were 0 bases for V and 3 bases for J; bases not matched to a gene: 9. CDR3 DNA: TGTGCCAGCAGTTTATCATCCGCGGGAGGTGCTAAAGAGACCCAGTACTTC. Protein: CASSLSSAGGAKETQYF.

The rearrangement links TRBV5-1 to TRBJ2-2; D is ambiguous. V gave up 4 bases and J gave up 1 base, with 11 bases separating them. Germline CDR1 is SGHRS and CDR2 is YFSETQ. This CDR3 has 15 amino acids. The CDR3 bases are TGCGCCAGCAGCCCCGGGCAGATGAACACCGGGGAGCTGTTTTTT. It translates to CASSPGQMNTGELFF.

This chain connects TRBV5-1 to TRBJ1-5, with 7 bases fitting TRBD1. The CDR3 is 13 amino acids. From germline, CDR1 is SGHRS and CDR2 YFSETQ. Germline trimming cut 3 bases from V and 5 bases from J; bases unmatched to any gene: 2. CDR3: CASSSGGDQPQHF. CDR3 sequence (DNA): TGCGCCAGCAGCTCAGGGGGGGATCAGCCCCAGCATTTT.

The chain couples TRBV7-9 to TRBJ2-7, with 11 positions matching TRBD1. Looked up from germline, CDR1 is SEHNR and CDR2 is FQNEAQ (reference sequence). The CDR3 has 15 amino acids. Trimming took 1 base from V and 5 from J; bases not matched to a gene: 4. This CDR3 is CASSLEGQGAHEQYF. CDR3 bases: TGTGCCAGCAGCTTAGAAGGACAGGGGGCGCACGAGCAGTACTTC.

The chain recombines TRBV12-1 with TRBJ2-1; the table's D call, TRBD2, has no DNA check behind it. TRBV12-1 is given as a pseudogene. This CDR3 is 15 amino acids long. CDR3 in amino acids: CASSSPRDCEDEQFF. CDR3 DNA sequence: TGTGCCAGCAGCTCCCCCAGGGACTGCGAAGATGAGCAGTTCTTC.

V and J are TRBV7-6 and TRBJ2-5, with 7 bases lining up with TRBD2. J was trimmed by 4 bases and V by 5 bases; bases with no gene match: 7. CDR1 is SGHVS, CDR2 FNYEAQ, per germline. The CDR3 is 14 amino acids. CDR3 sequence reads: CASSRMTSTETQYF. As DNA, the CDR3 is TGTGCCAGCAGCCGCATGACTAGCACAGAGACCCAGTACTTC.

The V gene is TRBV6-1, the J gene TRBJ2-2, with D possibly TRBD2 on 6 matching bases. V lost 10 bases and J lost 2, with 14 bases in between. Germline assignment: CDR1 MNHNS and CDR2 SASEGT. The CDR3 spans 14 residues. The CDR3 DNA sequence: TGTGCCACCCTTCACGGGAGCAACACCGGGGAGCTGTTTTTT. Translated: CATLHGSNTGELFF.

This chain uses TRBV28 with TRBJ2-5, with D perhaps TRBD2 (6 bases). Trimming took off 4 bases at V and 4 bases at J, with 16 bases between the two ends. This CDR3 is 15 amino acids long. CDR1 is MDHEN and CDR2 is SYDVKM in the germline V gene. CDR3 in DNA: TGTGCCAGCAGTTACCCTAGGCAGGGAGGAGAGACCCAGTACTTC. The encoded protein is CASSYPRQGGETQYF.

The CDR3 nucleotides read TGTGCCACTCGGGACGGATCTGGGGAGACCCAGTACTTC. Translated: CATRDGSGETQYF. The J gene is TRBJ2-5, the V gene TRBV6-6, with D perhaps TRBD1 or TRBD2 (5 bases each). The V gene lost 10 bases and the J gene lost 5 bases, with 17 bases spanning the gap. The CDR3 contains 13 residues. In germline, CDR1 is MNHNY, CDR2 SVGAGI (reference sequence).

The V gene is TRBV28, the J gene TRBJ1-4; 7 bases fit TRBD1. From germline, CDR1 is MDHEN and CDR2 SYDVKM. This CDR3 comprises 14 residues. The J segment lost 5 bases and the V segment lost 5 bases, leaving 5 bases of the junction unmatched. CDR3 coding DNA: TGTGCCAGCAGTCGACAGGGTCGGAATGAAAAACTGTTTTTT. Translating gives CASSRQGRNEKLFF.

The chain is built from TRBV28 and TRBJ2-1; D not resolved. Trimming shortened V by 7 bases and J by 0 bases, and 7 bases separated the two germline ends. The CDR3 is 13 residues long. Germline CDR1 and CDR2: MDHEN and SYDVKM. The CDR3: CASKASSYNEQFF. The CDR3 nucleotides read TGTGCCAGCAAGGCCAGCTCCTACAATGAGCAGTTCTTC. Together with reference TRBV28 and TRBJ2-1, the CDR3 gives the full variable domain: DVKVTQSSRYLVKRTGEKVFLECVQDMDHENMFWYRQDPGLGLRLIYFSYDVKMKEKGDIPEGYSVSREKKERFSLILESASTNQTSMYLCASKASSYNEQFFGPGTRLTVL.